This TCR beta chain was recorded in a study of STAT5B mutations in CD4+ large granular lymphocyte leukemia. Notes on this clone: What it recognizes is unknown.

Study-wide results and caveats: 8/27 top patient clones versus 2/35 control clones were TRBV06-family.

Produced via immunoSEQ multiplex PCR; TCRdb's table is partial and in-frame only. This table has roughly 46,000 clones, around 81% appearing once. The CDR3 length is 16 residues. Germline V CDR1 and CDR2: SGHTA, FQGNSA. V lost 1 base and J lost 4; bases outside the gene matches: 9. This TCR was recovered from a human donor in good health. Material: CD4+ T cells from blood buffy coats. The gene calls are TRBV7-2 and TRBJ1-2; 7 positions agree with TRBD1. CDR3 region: CASSLDRTGAFYGYTF. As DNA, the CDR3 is TGTGCCAGCAGCTTAGATCGGACAGGAGCTTTCTATGGCTACACCTTC.